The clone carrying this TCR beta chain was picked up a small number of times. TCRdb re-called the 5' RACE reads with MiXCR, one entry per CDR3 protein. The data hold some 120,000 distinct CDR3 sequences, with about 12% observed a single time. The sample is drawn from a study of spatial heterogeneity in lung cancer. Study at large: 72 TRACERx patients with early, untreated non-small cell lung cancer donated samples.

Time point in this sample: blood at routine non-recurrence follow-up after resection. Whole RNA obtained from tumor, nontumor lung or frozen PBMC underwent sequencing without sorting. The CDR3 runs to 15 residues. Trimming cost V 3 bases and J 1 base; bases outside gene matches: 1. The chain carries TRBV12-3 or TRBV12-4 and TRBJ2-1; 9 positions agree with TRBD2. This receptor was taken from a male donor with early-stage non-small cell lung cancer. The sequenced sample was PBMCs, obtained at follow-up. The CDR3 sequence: CASSFSGGSYNEQFF. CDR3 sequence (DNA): TGTGCCAGCAGTTTTAGCGGGGGATCCTACAATGAGCAGTTCTTC.